The clone carrying this T cell receptor (beta chain) was counted at least ten times. Its antigen is undetermined. The source of the sample is a study of glioma-infiltrating T cells. Study-level points and caveats: CDR3 overlap between tissue and blood was very small. Above-expected tissue-blood divergence occurred in all gliomas, most in low-grade ones.

This CDR3 contains 15 residues. Germline V gives CDR1 LGHNA, CDR2 YSLEER. The V end lost 1 base, the J end lost 6 bases, and 13 bases lay between the germline ends. The iRepertoire nested amplicon-rescue multiplex PCR amplified TCR alpha and beta CDR3s from RNA. Tissue mRNA or PBMC total RNA, roughly 85-450 ng, went into one-step reverse transcription and amplification. TCRdb re-derived calls from the multiplex PCR reads in MiXCR, one entry per CDR3 protein. The sample has approximately 110,000 distinct CDR3 sequences, roughly 23% seen once. V usage is TRBV4-3 and J usage is TRBJ2-1, with no clear D. The source material was glioma tissue, nonneoplastic brain tissue, or PBMCs (not recorded which). The sequence came from a human donor with low-grade glioma or glioblastoma, undergoing nonglioma brain surgery, or in good health (not recorded which). CDR3 loop: CASSQVTRGPNEQFF. CDR3 in DNA: TGCGCCAGCAGCCAAGTAACAAGAGGCCCCAATGAGCAGTTCTTC.